This is a list of T cell receptor beta chains from one sample in a study of blood T cell repertoires in COVID-19. Using immunoSEQ multiplex PCR, the repertoire was profiled, and TCRdb retains in-frame clones only, with some absent. The sample holds around 150,000 clones, 82% seen once. The sample comprised PBMCs or T cells enriched from blood (not recorded which). These receptors were taken from a man aged 45 to 65 who had recovered from COVID-19. The CDR3 runs from the conserved cysteine through the conserved F or W. A D gene is named only where the DNA matches it firmly. Rows may omit the clone size; those that give it use once, few, many or a size class.

J | D | size | V | CDR3 | DNA
TRBJ2-7 | - | - | TRBV20-1 | CSASKPGPGYEQYF | TGCAGTGCGAGTAAGCCCGGACCGGGGTACGAGCAGTACTTC
TRBJ2-7 | - | once | TRBV11-1 | CASSSRTLGEQYF | TGTGCCAGCAGTTCTAGGACTCTAGGGGAGCAGTACTTC
TRBJ1-2 | TRBD1 | - | TRBV11-1 | CASSPRDSQLLETF | TGTGCCAGCAGCCCCCGGGACAGCCAACTTTTGGAAACCTTC
TRBJ2-4 | - | - | TRBV11-3 | CASSLVDRILAKNIQYF | TGTGCCAGCAGCTTAGTTGACAGGATACTAGCCAAAAACATTCAGTACTTC
TRBJ1-4 | TRBD1 | - | TRBV27 | CASRNRDRGLEKLFF | TGTGCCAGCAGAAACCGGGACAGGGGTTTGGAAAAACTGTTTTTT
TRBJ2-5 | - | - | TRBV5-1 | CASSEVGKETQYF | TGCGCCAGCAGCGAAGTGGGCAAAGAGACCCAGTACTTC
TRBJ2-5 | TRBD2 | once | TRBV6-5 | CASSYMGREETQYF | TGTGCCAGCAGTTACATGGGGAGGGAAGAGACCCAGTACTTC
TRBJ2-1 | - | - | TRBV10-3 | CATGQYNEQFF | TGTGCCACTGGACAGTACAATGAGCAGTTCTTC
TRBJ1-2 | - | - | TRBV5-4 | CASSSATGLSHYGYTF | TGTGCCAGCAGCTCTGCCACAGGGCTATCCCACTATGGCTACACCTTC
TRBJ1-1 | - | - | TRBV5-1 | CASIEIGGESTEAFF | TGCGCCAGCATCGAGATCGGGGGGGAGAGCACTGAAGCTTTCTTT
TRBJ2-7 | - | - | TRBV3-1/TRBV3-2 | CAGRRRGTVSSYEQYF | TGTGCCGGCAGACGGAGGGGAACCGTGAGCTCCTACGAGCAGTACTTC
TRBJ2-5 | - | - | TRBV12-3/TRBV12-4 | CASSLSGQETQYF | TGTGCCAGCAGTTTATCAGGGCAAGAGACCCAGTACTTC
TRBJ2-1 | - | - | TRBV19 | CASSYREGRISNEQFF | TGTGCCAGTAGTTATCGAGAGGGAAGGATTTCGAATGAGCAGTTCTTC
TRBJ2-7 | - | few | TRBV5-1 | CASSLVQGGYEQYF | TGCGCCAGCAGCTTGGTCCAGGGCGGCTACGAGCAGTACTTC
TRBJ1-1 | - | - | TRBV5-1 | CASSLGHSTEAFF | TGCGCCAGCAGCCTTGGACATTCCACTGAAGCTTTCTTT
TRBJ1-6 | - | - | TRBV2 | CASSENGLRNSPLHF | TGTGCCAGCAGTGAAAATGGGCTCCGGAATTCACCCCTCCACTTT
TRBJ2-1 | TRBD2 | - | TRBV12-5 | CASGFPPSGYNEQFF | TGTGCTAGTGGTTTCCCCCCTAGCGGGTACAATGAGCAGTTCTTC
TRBJ2-2 | TRBD2 | few | TRBV4-2 | CASSQWTSGGELFF | TGTGCCAGCAGCCAATGGACTAGTGGCGGGGAGCTGTTTTTT
TRBJ2-7 | TRBD1 | - | TRBV11-2 | CASSRDRLYEQYF | TGTGCCAGCAGCCGGGACAGGCTCTACGAGCAGTACTTC
TRBJ2-1 | - | - | TRBV14 | CASSQEVARGWTDSYNEQFF | TGTGCCAGCAGCCAAGAGGTTGCGAGAGGGTGGACAGACTCCTACAATGAGCAGTTCTTC
TRBJ1-1 | - | - | TRBV7-3 | CASSPSRSPSTEAFF | TGTGCCAGCAGCCCTTCTCGGTCCCCTTCCACTGAAGCTTTCTTT
TRBJ2-2 | TRBD2 | - | TRBV5-6 | CASSSLAGAGELFF | TGTGCCAGCAGCTCACTAGCGGGAGCCGGGGAGCTGTTTTTT
TRBJ2-5 | TRBD2 | - | TRBV5-1 | CASRLAGGAETQYF | TGCGCCAGCCGCCTAGCGGGAGGGGCGGAGACCCAGTACTTC
TRBJ1-1 | - | - | TRBV4-1 | CASSLAARGPEAFF | TGCGCCAGCAGCCTGGCGGCCAGAGGCCCTGAAGCTTTCTTT
TRBJ1-1 | TRBD1 | few | TRBV11-3 | CASSLGQGNTEAFF | TGTGCCAGCAGCTTGGGACAGGGGAACACTGAAGCTTTCTTT
TRBJ1-5 | TRBD1 | once | TRBV9 | CASGTGGNQPQHF | TGTGCCAGCGGTACAGGGGGCAATCAGCCCCAGCATTTT
TRBJ1-3 | - | - | TRBV27 | CAGGVEAISGNTIYF | TGTGCGGGGGGGGTTGAGGCCATCTCTGGAAACACCATATATTTT
TRBJ2-3 | - | - | TRBV6-5 | CASSLTTDTQYF | TGTGCCAGTTCGCTAACTACGGATACGCAGTATTTT
TRBJ1-5 | - | - | TRBV11-3 | CANSGEMDQPQHF | TGTGCCAATTCGGGGGAGATGGATCAGCCCCAGCATTTT
TRBJ2-7 | TRBD1 | - | TRBV28 | CASSIGTGKVYEQYF | TGTGCCAGCAGTATCGGGACAGGGAAAGTCTACGAGCAGTACTTC
TRBJ2-3 | TRBD1 | few | TRBV10-3 | CATVGQGKGDTQYF | TGTGCCACGGTGGGACAGGGGAAGGGAGATACGCAGTATTTT
TRBJ2-5 | - | - | TRBV5-1 | CASSLAGGGKQETQYF | TGCGCCAGCAGCTTGGCCGGGGGTGGAAAACAAGAGACCCAGTACTTC
TRBJ2-1 | - | - | TRBV9 | CASSARGILNNEQFF | TGTGCCAGCAGCGCGCGGGGTATCTTAAACAATGAGCAGTTCTTC
TRBJ1-1 | - | - | TRBV28 | CASSRGATNTEAFF | TGTGCCAGCAGTCGGGGGGCTACGAACACTGAAGCTTTCTTT
TRBJ1-2 | - | once | TRBV3-1/TRBV3-2 | CASSPGRLNYGYTF | TGTGCCAGCAGCCCTGGCCGACTTAACTATGGCTACACCTTC
TRBJ2-3 | TRBD2 | once | TRBV24-1 | CATSDLTSGGGTDTQYF | TGTGCCACCAGTGATTTAACTAGCGGGGGTGGCACAGATACGCAGTATTTT
TRBJ1-4 | - | - | TRBV27 | CASRPSGEGEKLFF | TGTGCCAGCAGGCCGTCGGGGGAAGGTGAAAAACTGTTTTTT
TRBJ1-5 | - | once | TRBV29-1 | CSVEDPREGQPQHF | TGCAGCGTTGAAGACCCCAGGGAGGGGCAGCCCCAGCATTTT
TRBJ2-7 | - | - | TRBV2 | CASSQTALYEQYF | TGTGCCAGCAGTCAGACAGCCCTTTACGAGCAGTACTTC
TRBJ1-6 | TRBD1 | - | TRBV14 | CASSQMTGNNSPLHF | TGTGCCAGCAGCCAGATGACAGGGAACAATTCACCCCTCCACTTT
TRBJ1-4 | - | - | TRBV7-9 | CASSLWELATNEKLFF | TGTGCCAGCAGCTTATGGGAGCTTGCAACTAATGAAAAACTGTTTTTT
TRBJ1-4 | - | - | TRBV7-2 | CASSLAGQGYNEKLFF | TGTGCCAGCAGCTTAGCCGGCCAGGGGTATAATGAAAAACTGTTTTTT
TRBJ1-1 | - | - | TRBV9 | CASSVSGENTEAFF | TGTGCCAGCAGCGTTAGTGGAGAGAACACTGAAGCTTTCTTT
TRBJ2-3 | - | - | TRBV29-1 | CSVDYHTDTQYF | TGCAGCGTCGACTACCACACAGATACGCAGTATTTT
TRBJ1-2 | TRBD1 | - | TRBV7-9 | CASSSDRGSYGYTF | TGTGCCAGCAGCTCGGACAGGGGCTCCTATGGCTACACCTTC
TRBJ1-2 | - | - | TRBV18 | CASSPRSAGGYTF | TGTGCCAGCTCACCACGGAGCGCGGGTGGCTACACCTTC
TRBJ1-5 | TRBD1 | - | TRBV28 | CASSDRGNQPQHF | TGTGCCAGCTCCGACAGGGGCAATCAGCCCCAGCATTTT
TRBJ2-1 | - | - | TRBV10-3 | CAIRESRDLSSYNEQFF | TGTGCCATCAGAGAAAGCAGGGATCTAAGCTCCTACAATGAGCAGTTCTTC
TRBJ1-3 | - | - | TRBV5-1 | CASSLGTAGNTIYF | TGCGCCAGCAGCTTAGGCACAGCTGGAAACACCATATATTTT
TRBJ2-7 | TRBD1 | - | TRBV7-2 | CASSLATGYGSYEQYF | TGTGCCAGCAGCTTAGCGACAGGGTACGGGTCCTACGAGCAGTACTTC
TRBJ1-2 | - | once | TRBV6-5 | CASRPGAGYGYTF | TGTGCCAGCAGACCAGGGGCGGGCTATGGCTACACCTTC
TRBJ2-2 | TRBD1 | - | TRBV7-2 | CASSFWDSVTGELFF | TGTGCCAGCAGCTTTTGGGACAGCGTAACCGGGGAGCTGTTTTTT
TRBJ1-2 | - | few | TRBV5-5 | CASSFEQSNYGYTF | TGTGCCAGCAGCTTCGAACAGAGCAACTATGGCTACACCTTC
TRBJ1-4 | - | - | TRBV25-1 | CASSELGRLFF | TGTGCCAGCAGTGAACTCGGGAGGCTGTTTTTT